One TCR beta chain is described in this entry. What it binds is unknown. V was shortened by 2 bases and J by 0 bases, with 2 bases between the two germline ends. Germline V gene sequence: CDR1 MNHNY, CDR2 SVGAGI (reference sequence). This CDR3 comprises 14 residues. The sample is drawn from a study of cytomegalovirus exposure and HLA in healthy donors. Study-wide context: Earlier, 180 million or so T cells were analyzed, and some 120 million unique TCR beta sequences were found among them.

Primers: 60 Vbeta forward and 13 Jbeta reverse. Only in-frame clones appear in the TCRdb table, and some are missing; sequencing was by immunoSEQ multiplex PCR. The sample gives approximately 170,000 clones, approximately 80% of which show up once; less than 1% is in the top ten. Points from the study as a whole: The likely origin of a cluster of highly shared sequence variants was a sequencing artifact. Immune exposure information available was restricted to CMV serostatus.

The chain uses TRBV6-6 and TRBJ2-6; the D is unclear. Sequences were obtained from PBMCs. The TCR sequence derives from a female donor in good health and CMV-seronegative. CDR3 DNA: TGTGCCAGCAGTTACCACTCTGGGGCCAACGTCCTGACTTTC. This sequence encodes CASSYHSGANVLTF.